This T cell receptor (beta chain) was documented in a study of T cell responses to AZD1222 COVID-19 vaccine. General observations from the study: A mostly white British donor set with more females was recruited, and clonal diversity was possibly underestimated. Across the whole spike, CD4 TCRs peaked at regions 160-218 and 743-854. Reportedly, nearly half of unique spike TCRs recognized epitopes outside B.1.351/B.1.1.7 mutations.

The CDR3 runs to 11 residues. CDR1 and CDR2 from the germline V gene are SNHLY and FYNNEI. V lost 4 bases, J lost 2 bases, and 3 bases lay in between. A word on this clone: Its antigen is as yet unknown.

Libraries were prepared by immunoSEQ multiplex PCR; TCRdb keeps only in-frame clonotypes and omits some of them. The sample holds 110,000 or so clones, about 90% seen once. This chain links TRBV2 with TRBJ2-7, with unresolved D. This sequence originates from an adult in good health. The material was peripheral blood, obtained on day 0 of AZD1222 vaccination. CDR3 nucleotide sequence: TGTGCCAGCAGTGTCCCCTACGAGCAGTACTTC. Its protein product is CASSVPYEQYF.